The 15 T cell receptor beta chains below were found in one sample sequenced in a study of T cell responses to AZD1222 COVID-19 vaccine. Libraries were prepared by immunoSEQ multiplex PCR; TCRdb keeps only in-frame clonotypes and omits some of them. The repertoire has some 130,000 clones, 90% to 95% of them found once; the top ten carry approximately 7%. This material consisted of peripheral blood, taken 28 days after the second AZD1222 dose. These receptors were taken from an adult who received the AZD1222 COVID-19 vaccine.

The gene calls are TRBV2 and TRBJ1-1, with a weak D call TRBD1 (5 bases). The CDR3 has 12 residues. V lost 6 bases and J lost 6, with 11 bases in between. The germline gives CDR1 SNHLY, CDR2 FYNNEI. This chain's CDR3 is CASSAQGAEAFF. The CDR3 DNA is TGTGCCAGCAGCGCGCAGGGCGCTGAAGCTTTCTTT.

The chain combines TRBV4-1 with TRBJ1-2, with 11 bases aligning to TRBD1. Losses at the gene ends were 2 bases for V and 4 bases for J; bases not matched to a gene: 6. This CDR3 is 16 amino acids long. Germline assignment: CDR1 MGHRA and CDR2 YSYEKL. The CDR3 nucleotides read TGCGCCAGCAGCCAATCCGGGACAGGGGGTTTCTATGGCTACACCTTC. Its protein product is CASSQSGTGGFYGYTF.

The chain joins TRBV5-1 to TRBJ2-2; D gene uncertain. Germline V gene sequence: CDR1 SGHRS, CDR2 YFSETQ. There are 13 residues in the CDR3. The V end lost 5 bases, the J end lost 7 bases, and 12 bases lay between the germline ends. The DNA for the CDR3 is TGCGCCAGCAGTCTGCAGGCGGACGGGGAGCTGTTTTTT. It specifies CASSLQADGELFF.

The chain has TRBV14 and TRBJ1-1; D not resolved. Trimming stripped 1 base from V and 3 bases from J, with 9 bases between. The CDR3 covers 14 residues. The V gene's germline CDR1 is SGHDN and CDR2 FVKESK. CDR3 region: CASSQVKDYTEAFF. The CDR3 DNA is TGTGCCAGCAGCCAAGTTAAGGATTACACTGAAGCTTTCTTT.

This clone came up once. The chain joins TRBV3-1 (or the pseudogene TRBV3-2) to TRBJ1-5, with D possibly being TRBD1 (5 bases). The CDR3 has 15 amino acids. V lost 1 base, J lost 2 bases, and 9 bases lay in between. Germline V gene lookup returns CDR1 LGHDT and CDR2 YNNKEL (reference sequence). Written as DNA, the CDR3 is TGTGCCAGCAGCCAAGCAGGGTCAGGCAATCAGCCCCAGCATTTT. Residues: CASSQAGSGNQPQHF.

The chain links TRBV6-5 to TRBJ1-1; 8 nucleotides match TRBD1. The CDR3 covers 15 residues. CDR1 MNHEY and CDR2 SVGAGI come from the germline V gene. Trimming cost V 6 bases and J 4 bases; bases outside gene matches: 10. CDR3 protein: CASRGLGTGVTEAFF. DNA of the CDR3: TGTGCCAGCAGGGGATTAGGGACAGGAGTCACTGAAGCTTTCTTT.

This chain uses TRBV6-6 with TRBJ1-1; D perhaps matches TRBD1 (5 bases). The CDR3 covers 12 residues. Looked up from germline, CDR1 is MNHNY and CDR2 is SVGAGI (reference sequence). Deletions cut 6 bases from V and 8 bases from J, with 13 bases between. In DNA form, the CDR3 reads TGTGCCAGCAGCCAAATTCGGGGGGAAGCTTTCTTT. It specifies CASSQIRGEAFF.

The chain couples TRBV10-3 to TRBJ2-3, with D unresolved. CDR1 is ENHRY, CDR2 SYGVKD, per germline. V was clipped by 8 bases and J by 2 bases, with 11 bases between them. This CDR3 comprises 13 residues. The CDR3 DNA reads as TGTGCCATCGCAACCTCGCCCACAGATACGCAGTATTTT. Encoded protein: CAIATSPTDTQYF.

The chain couples TRBV12-3 or TRBV12-4 to TRBJ2-2; D is uncertain. The CDR3 consists of 13 residues. With 5 bases removed from V and 2 bases from J, the gap between germline ends came to 6 bases. This CDR3 reads CASSNTNTGELFF. CDR3 bases: TGTGCCAGCAGTAACACTAACACCGGGGAGCTGTTTTTT.

This sequence joins TRBV4-1 and TRBJ2-4, with D maybe TRBD2 (5 bases). This CDR3 has 20 residues. The V gene lost 3 bases and the J gene lost 2 bases, with 26 bases spanning the gap. Germline V lookup: CDR1 MGHRA, CDR2 YSYEKL. The CDR3 DNA follows: TGCGCCAGCAGCCACATTCCGGGTCAAATGAATCTCGGGACCAAAAACATTCAGTACTTC. Residues: CASSHIPGQMNLGTKNIQYF.

The rearrangement joins TRBV2 to TRBJ2-5; maybe TRBD2 (6 bases). Trimming cost V 7 bases and J 5 bases, with 17 bases left between them. The CDR3 runs 14 residues. CDR1 and CDR2 (germline): SNHLY, FYNNEI. In nucleotides, the CDR3 is TGTGCCAGCACTGGAGGGGTAGGCTGGGAGACCCAGTACTTC. This gives the protein CASTGGVGWETQYF.

J is TRBJ1-1 and V is TRBV25-1; D not certain. Germline-derived CDR1 and CDR2 are MGHDK and SYGVNS. The CDR3 runs 11 residues. V gave up 7 bases and J gave up 6 bases, with 9 bases separating them. CDR3 DNA sequence: TGTGCCAGCACCATACGCGCTGAAGCTTTCTTT. This gives the protein CASTIRAEAFF.

V is TRBV10-1 and J is TRBJ2-5; no firm D call. Germline CDR1 reads WNHNN; CDR2 reads SYGVQD (reference sequence). The CDR3 contains 16 residues. V was shortened by 0 bases and J by 0 bases, with 11 bases between the two germline ends. The CDR3 is CASSESIWVYQETQYF. CDR3 nucleotide sequence: TGCGCCAGCAGTGAGTCGATCTGGGTATACCAAGAGACCCAGTACTTC.

V is TRBV7-3 and J is TRBJ1-6; no reliable D call. The V and J ends lost 1 base and 8 bases respectively, with 12 bases between them. This CDR3 region has 15 residues. Per the germline V gene, CDR1 is SGHTA and CDR2 is FQGTGA. This chain's CDR3 is CASSLIAGVDSPLHF. The CDR3, as DNA: TGTGCCAGCAGCTTAATTGCGGGTGTGGATTCACCCCTCCACTTT.

V and J are TRBV19 and TRBJ2-4; a possible D gene is TRBD1 (6 bases). Germline V gene lookup returns CDR1 LNHDA and CDR2 SQIVND (reference sequence). This CDR3 is 13 amino acids long. V lost 10 bases to trimming and J lost 14 bases, with 24 bases between them. CDR3 coding DNA: TGTGCCACACGGGACACCAGACTTGGGGACGAGTACTTC. This codes for CATRDTRLGDEYF.